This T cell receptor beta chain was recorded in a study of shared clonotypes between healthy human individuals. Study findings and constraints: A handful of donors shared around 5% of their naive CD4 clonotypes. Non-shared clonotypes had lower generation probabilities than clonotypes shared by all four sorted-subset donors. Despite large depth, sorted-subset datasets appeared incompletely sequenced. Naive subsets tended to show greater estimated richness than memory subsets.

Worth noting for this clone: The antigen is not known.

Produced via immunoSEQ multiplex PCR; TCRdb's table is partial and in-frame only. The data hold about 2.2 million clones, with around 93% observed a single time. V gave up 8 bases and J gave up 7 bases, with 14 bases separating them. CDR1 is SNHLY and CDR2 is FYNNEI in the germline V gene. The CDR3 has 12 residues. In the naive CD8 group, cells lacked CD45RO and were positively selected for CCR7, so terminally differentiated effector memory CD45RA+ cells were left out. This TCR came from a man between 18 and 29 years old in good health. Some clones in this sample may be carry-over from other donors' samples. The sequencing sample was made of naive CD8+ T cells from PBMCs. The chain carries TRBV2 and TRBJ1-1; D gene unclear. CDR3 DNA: TGTGCCAGCCTGCAGCACTGGGTTGAAGCTTTCTTT. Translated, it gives CASLQHWVEAFF.